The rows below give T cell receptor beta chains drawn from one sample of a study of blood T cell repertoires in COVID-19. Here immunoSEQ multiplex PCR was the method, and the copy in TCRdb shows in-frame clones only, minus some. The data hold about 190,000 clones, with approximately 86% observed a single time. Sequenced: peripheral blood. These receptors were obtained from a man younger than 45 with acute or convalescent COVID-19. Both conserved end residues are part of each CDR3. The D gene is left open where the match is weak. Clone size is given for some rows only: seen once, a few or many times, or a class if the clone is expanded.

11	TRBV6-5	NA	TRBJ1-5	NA	TGTGCCAGCAGTTCGAATCAGCCCCAGCATTTT	CASSSNQPQHF
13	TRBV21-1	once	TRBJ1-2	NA	TGTGCCAGCAGCAAAGACAGTTCGAATGGCTACACCTTC	CASSKDSSNGYTF
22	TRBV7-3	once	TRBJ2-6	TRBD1	TGTGCCAGCAGCCCTCAGGGGGTCCCCCGGGGTGGCCATTTAACTGGGGCCAACGTCCTGACTTTC	CASSPQGVPRGGHLTGANVLTF
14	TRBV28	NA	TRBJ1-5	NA	TGTGCCAGCAGTTCTGGGGGGGGGCTTCGGCCCCAGCATTTT	CASSSGGGLRPQHF
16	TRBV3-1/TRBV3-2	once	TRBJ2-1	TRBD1	TGTGCCAGCAGCCCCGCCGGGACAGGGTTCGACAATGAGCAGTTCTTC	CASSPAGTGFDNEQFF
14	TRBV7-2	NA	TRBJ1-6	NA	TGTGCCAGCAGGCGAGGGCTCTATAATTCACCCCTCCACTTT	CASRRGLYNSPLHF
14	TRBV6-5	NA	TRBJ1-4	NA	TGTGCCAGCAGTTACGACGGCAGGGCTGGAAAACTGTTTTTT	CASSYDGRAGKLFF
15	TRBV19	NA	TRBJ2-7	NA	TGTGCCAGTAGCCCGATTGGCCTCAAAGACTACGAGCAGTACTTC	CASSPIGLKDYEQYF
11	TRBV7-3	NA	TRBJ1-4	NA	TGTGCCAGCACCCCTTTTGAAAAACTGTTTTTT	CASTPFEKLFF
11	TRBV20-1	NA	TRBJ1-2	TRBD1	TGCAGTGCTAAGACAGGGGTGGGCTACACCTTC	CSAKTGVGYTF
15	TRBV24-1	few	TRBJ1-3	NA	TGTGCCACCAGTGACCCTAAACGTAATGGAAACACCATATATTTT	CATSDPKRNGNTIYF
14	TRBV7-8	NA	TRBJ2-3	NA	TGTGCCAGCAGCTTAGTCCTCGACTCAGATACGCAGTATTTT	CASSLVLDSDTQYF
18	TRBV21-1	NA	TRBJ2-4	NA	TGTGCCAGCATCTTAATGGGGGACAGGGGCTGTCCCAAAAACATTCAGTACTTC	CASILMGDRGCPKNIQYF
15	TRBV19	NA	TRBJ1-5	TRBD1	TGTGCCAGTAGGACGGGACAGGGGTACAATCAGCCCCAGCATTTT	CASRTGQGYNQPQHF
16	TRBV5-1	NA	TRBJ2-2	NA	TGCGCCAGCAGCTTCGGGACATTCGCGAACACCGGGGAGCTGTTTTTT	CASSFGTFANTGELFF
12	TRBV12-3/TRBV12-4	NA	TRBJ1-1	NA	TGTGCCAGCAGTCCCAGGAGGGATGAAGCTTTCTTT	CASSPRRDEAFF
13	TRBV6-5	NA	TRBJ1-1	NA	TGTGCCAGCAGTTACGAGGTGGACACTGAAGCTTTCTTT	CASSYEVDTEAFF
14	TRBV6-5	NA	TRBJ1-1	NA	TGTGCCAGCAGTCTCCCCCAGGGGATCGCTGAAGCTTTCTTT	CASSLPQGIAEAFF
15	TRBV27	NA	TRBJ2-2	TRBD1	TGTGCCAGCAGTTCGACAGGGATTGTCCCCGGGGAGCTGTTTTTT	CASSSTGIVPGELFF
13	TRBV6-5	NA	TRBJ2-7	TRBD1	TGTGCCAGCAGTTACCAGGGGGCCAGCGAGCAGTACTTC	CASSYQGASEQYF
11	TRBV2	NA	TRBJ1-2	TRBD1	TGTGCCACGGGACAGGGGAATGGCTACACCTTC	CATGQGNGYTF
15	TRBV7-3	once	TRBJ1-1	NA	TGTGCCAGCAGCTTAACGTCCTTCGGGAACACTGAAGCTTTCTTT	CASSLTSFGNTEAFF
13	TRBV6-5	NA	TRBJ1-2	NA	TGTGCCAGCAGTTTCGCCCTACGGGATGGCTACACCTTC	CASSFALRDGYTF
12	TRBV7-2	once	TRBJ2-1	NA	TGTGCCAGCAGCCGGACTACCAATGAGCAGTTCTTC	CASSRTTNEQFF
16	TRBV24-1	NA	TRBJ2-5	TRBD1	TGTGCCACCAGTGACCCGGCCGGGACAGGGCCTCAGACCCAGTACTTC	CATSDPAGTGPQTQYF
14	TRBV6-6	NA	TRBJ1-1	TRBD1	TGTGCCAGCAGGCAACAGGGGGCCGGTACTGAAGCTTTCTTT	CASRQQGAGTEAFF
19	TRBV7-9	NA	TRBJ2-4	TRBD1	TGTGCCAGCAGCTCTGGACGAACAGGGGATCTTATAGCCAAAAACATTCAGTACTTC	CASSSGRTGDLIAKNIQYF
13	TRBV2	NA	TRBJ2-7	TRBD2	TGTGCCAGCACTGGACTAGCGGCCTACGAGCAGTACTTC	CASTGLAAYEQYF
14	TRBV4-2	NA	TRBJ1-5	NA	TGTGCCAGCAGCCAAGAAACAGGAAAGCAGCCCCAGCATTTT	CASSQETGKQPQHF
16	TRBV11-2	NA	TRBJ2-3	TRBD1	TGTGCCAGCACCCCCGCAGGGGGTCCTAGCACAGATACGCAGTATTTT	CASTPAGGPSTDTQYF
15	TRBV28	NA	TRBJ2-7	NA	TGTGCCACCCTACCAAGGGGGGGGCTTTCCCACGAGCAGTACTTC	CATLPRGGLSHEQYF
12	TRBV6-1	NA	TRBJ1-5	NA	TGTGCCAGCAGTGAAAATCCCCGGCCCCAGCATTTT	CASSENPRPQHF
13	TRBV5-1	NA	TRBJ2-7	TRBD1	TGCGCCAGCAGCCCCGGGACAGTATACGAGCAGTACTTC	CASSPGTVYEQYF
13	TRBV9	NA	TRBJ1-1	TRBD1	TGTGCCAGCAGCGTCCGGACAGGCGGAGAAGCTTTCTTT	CASSVRTGGEAFF
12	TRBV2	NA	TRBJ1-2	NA	TGTGCCAGCAGTCCTAGCCCCTATGGCTACACCTTC	CASSPSPYGYTF
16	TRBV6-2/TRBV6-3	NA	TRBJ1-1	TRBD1	TGTGCCAGCAGTGACAAGGACAGGGCTCAATTCACTGAAGCTTTCTTT	CASSDKDRAQFTEAFF
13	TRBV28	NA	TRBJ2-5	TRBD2	TGTGCCAGCACCCGGGGGGTCGGGGAGACCCAGTACTTC	CASTRGVGETQYF
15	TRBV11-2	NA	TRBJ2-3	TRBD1	TGTGCCAGCAGCTTAGGGACAGGGAGCCCAGATACGCAGTATTTT	CASSLGTGSPDTQYF
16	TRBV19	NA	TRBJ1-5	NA	TGTGCCAGTAGTACCTCCGCGGACAGCTTCAATCAGCCCCAGCATTTT	CASSTSADSFNQPQHF
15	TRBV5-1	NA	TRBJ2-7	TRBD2	TGCGCCAGCAGCCGAACTAGCGGGGAGTCATACGAGCAGTACTTC	CASSRTSGESYEQYF
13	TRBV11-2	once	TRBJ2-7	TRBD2	TGTGCCAGCAGCTGGGAGGGGAGGTACGAGCAGTACTTC	CASSWEGRYEQYF
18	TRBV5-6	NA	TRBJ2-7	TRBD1	TGTGCCAGCACCGTGGGGGGACAGGGGGCAATAAACGCCTACGAGCAGTACTTC	CASTVGGQGAINAYEQYF
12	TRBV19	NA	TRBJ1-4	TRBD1	TGTGCCAGTAAGGGGACAGGTGAAAAACTGTTTTTT	CASKGTGEKLFF
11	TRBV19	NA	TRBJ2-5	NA	TGTGCCAGTAGACTAGAAGAGACCCAGTACTTC	CASRLEETQYF
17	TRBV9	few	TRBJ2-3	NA	TGTGCCAGCAGCTCACCTGGAGGTGTGACACACACAGATACGCAGTATTTT	CASSSPGGVTHTDTQYF
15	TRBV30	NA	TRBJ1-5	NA	TGTGCCTGGAGGGCCCAGGGGATGAGCAATCAGCCCCAGCATTTT	CAWRAQGMSNQPQHF
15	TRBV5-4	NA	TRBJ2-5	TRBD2	TGTGCCAGCAGCTTGGGACTAGCTAGTGAAGAGACCCAGTACTTC	CASSLGLASEETQYF
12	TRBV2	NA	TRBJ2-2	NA	TGTGCCAGCAGTGATCCAACCGGGGAGCTGTTTTTT	CASSDPTGELFF
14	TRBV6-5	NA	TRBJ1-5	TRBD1	TGTGCCAGCAGGAGACAGGGAGGCGATCAGCCCCAGCATTTT	CASRRQGGDQPQHF
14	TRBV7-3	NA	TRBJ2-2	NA	TGTGCCAGCAGCTTAGGGGAGTGGACCGGGGAGCTGTTTTTT	CASSLGEWTGELFF
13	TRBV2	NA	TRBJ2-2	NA	TGTGCCAGCAGAGAACAGATCACCGGGGAGCTGTTTTTT	CASREQITGELFF
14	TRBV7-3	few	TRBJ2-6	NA	TGTGCCAGCAGTCCCACCTACGGGGCCAACGTCCTGACTTTC	CASSPTYGANVLTF
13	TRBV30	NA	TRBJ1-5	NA	TGTGCCTGGAGTGTTAGAGGCAATCAGCCCCAGCATTTT	CAWSVRGNQPQHF
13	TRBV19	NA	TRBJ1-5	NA	TGTGCCACCCGGACAAGGAGCAATCAGCCCCAGCATTTT	CATRTRSNQPQHF
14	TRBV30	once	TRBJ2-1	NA	TGTGCCTGGGCCGGGACAAGCTCCTACAATGAGCAGTTCTTC	CAWAGTSSYNEQFF
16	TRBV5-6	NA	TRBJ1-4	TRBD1	TGTGCCAGCAGCTCCTCGGACGGACAGGGGGGTGAAAAACTGTTTTTT	CASSSSDGQGGEKLFF
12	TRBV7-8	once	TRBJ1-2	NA	TGTGCCAGCAGCTCTCTCTCCTATGGCTACACCTTC	CASSSLSYGYTF
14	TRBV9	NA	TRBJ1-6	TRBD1	TGTGCCAGCAGCGCGACGACAGGGTCTTCACCCCTCCACTTT	CASSATTGSSPLHF
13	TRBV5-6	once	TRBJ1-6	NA	TGTGCCAGCAGCTTAAGGGAGAATTCACCCCTCCACTTT	CASSLRENSPLHF